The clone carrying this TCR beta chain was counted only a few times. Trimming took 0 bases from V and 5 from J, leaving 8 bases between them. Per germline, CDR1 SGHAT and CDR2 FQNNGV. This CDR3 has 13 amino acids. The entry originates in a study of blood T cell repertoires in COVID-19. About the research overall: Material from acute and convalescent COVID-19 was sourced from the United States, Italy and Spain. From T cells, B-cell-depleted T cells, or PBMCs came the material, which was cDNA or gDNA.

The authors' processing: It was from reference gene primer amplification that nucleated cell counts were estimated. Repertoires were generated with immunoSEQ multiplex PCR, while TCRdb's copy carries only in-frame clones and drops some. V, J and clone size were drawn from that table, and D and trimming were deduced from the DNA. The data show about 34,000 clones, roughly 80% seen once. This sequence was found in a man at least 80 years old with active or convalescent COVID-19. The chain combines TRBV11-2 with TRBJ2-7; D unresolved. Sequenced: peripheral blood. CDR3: CASSLDLANEQYF. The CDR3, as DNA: TGTGCCAGCAGCTTAGATCTTGCGAACGAGCAGTACTTC.